The entry that follows covers one TCR beta chain sequence. In the original analysis: Reference gene primer amplification gave nucleated cell count estimates. Clones were sequenced by immunoSEQ multiplex PCR, and TCRdb holds only the in-frame ones, with some missing. That table furnishes V, J and clone size, whereas the DNA furnished D and trimming. The top ten clones hold roughly 1.6% of a sample with hundreds of thousands of clones, nearly 90% of them seen once. The data originate from a study of blood T cell repertoires in COVID-19. Background on the study: Both acute and convalescent COVID-19 samples were obtained from the United States, Italy and Spain.

V lost 0 bases to trimming and J lost 2 bases, with 12 bases between them. This CDR3 is 15 amino acids long. Germline V gene sequence: CDR1 SGHRS, CDR2 YFSETQ. Enrolled through a virtual design, the participants were between roughly 18 and 90 years of age and came from 24 US areas. Cohorts were determined from participant-reported clinical history. The chain carries TRBV5-1 and TRBJ2-7, with D possibly matching TRBD1 (5 bases). This sequence was found in a woman aged 18-29 years with acute COVID-19. The source material was PBMCs or T cells enriched from blood (not recorded which). The CDR3 DNA is TGCGCCAGCAGCTTGGACAGGCCCGACACCTACGAGCAGTACTTC. It is translated as CASSLDRPDTYEQYF.